This record concerns one T cell receptor beta chain sequence. Antigen specificity is unknown. For TCRbeta, the library was prepared with unique molecular identifiers. TCRdb reanalysed the PCR reads using MiXCR and keeps one entry per CDR3 protein. The top ten clones hold approximately 25% of a sample with fewer than 500,000 distinct CDR3 sequences, 43% of them seen once. The CDR3 totals 13 residues. Trimming stripped 1 base from V and 5 bases from J, with 11 bases between. The germline V gene encodes CDR1 DFQATT and CDR2 SNEGSKA (reference sequence). The source of the sample is a study of T-cell reconstitution after alpha-beta-depleted transplantation in children. The study's findings and limits: Surviving recipient T cells and intrathymic progenitors accounted for some patients' high TCRbeta diversity at day 60. Alpha-beta T cells present about two months after transplant were reported to originate from several hundred expanded graft clones. The authors attributed T-cell counts and diversity one year after transplant mostly to newly produced T cells.

V gene TRBV20-1 combines with J gene TRBJ1-1, with D unclear. This sequence originates from a girl under 10 years old with aplastic anemia, due to receive a stem cell transplant. Sequencing was performed on PBMCs, taken before TCRalphabeta/CD19-depleted stem cell transplant. CDR3: CSARAASKTEAFF. DNA for the CDR3: TGCAGTGCTAGAGCGGCTTCCAAGACTGAAGCTTTCTTT.